This paragraph reports one T cell receptor beta chain. No antigen is known for it. Every donor was a healthy person donating bone marrow. Germline-derived CDR1 and CDR2 are SGHVS and FQNEAQ. The V end was cut by 3 bases, the J end by 5 bases, with 20 bases between. The CDR3 is made up of 16 amino acids. Primers included in the PCR were 60 Vbeta and 13 Jbeta primers. The repertoire was sequenced with immunoSEQ multiplex PCR; TCRdb's copy has only in-frame clones and lacks some. The sample carries under 200,000 clones, over 60% recorded once. The data are from a study of cytomegalovirus exposure and HLA in healthy donors. Broader study findings: Cytomegalovirus-associated TCR beta chains were listed, numbering approximately 150. The study assumed roughly uniform donor sequencing depth for presence/absence analyses. A few of the chains that were CMV-associated were confirmed in vitro to be specific for CMV antigens.

The rearrangement uses TRBV7-8 and TRBJ2-7, with a tentative D call TRBD2 (7 bases). The clonotype originates from a female donor in good health and CMV-seronegative. The material sequenced was PBMCs. CDR3 protein: CASSFALVGGLDEQYF. DNA for the CDR3: TGTGCCAGCAGCTTTGCACTAGTGGGGGGGCTGGACGAGCAGTACTTC.